This T cell receptor beta chain was obtained from a study of control samples from healthy donors and cancer patients. Data came from immunoSEQ multiplex PCR; TCRdb stores just in-frame clones and leaves some out. The data contain about 120,000 clones, 80% to 90% of them singletons. The sample consisted of blood. The source of this sequence is a man in his fifties or sixties in good health.

The CDR3 reads CASSQDTDGYTF. The CDR3 DNA follows: TGCGCCAGCAGCCAAGATACCGATGGCTACACCTTC. The chain has TRBV4-3 and TRBJ1-2, with no clear D. Trimming left V 0 bases short and J 6 bases short, with 5 bases between. This CDR3 is built from 12 residues. CDR1 and CDR2 from the germline V gene are LGHNA and YSLEER.